This T cell receptor beta chain derives from a study of T cell clones after liver transplantation. General study results and limits: Graft donor-reactive T cells may have migrated into the graft rather than being deleted.

The CDR3 is made up of 17 amino acids. The germline V gene encodes CDR1 KGHSH and CDR2 LQKENI. The V end lost 3 bases, the J end lost 0 bases, and 14 bases lay between the germline ends. The sample holds a few counts of this clone. Its antigen is as yet unknown. The assay was immunoSEQ multiplex PCR, and TCRdb's table has in-frame clones only and misses some. The sample consists of tens of thousands of clones, around 93% of them appearing once. The specimen comprised CD4+ T cells from blood, sampled about 26 months after liver transplant. The receptor comes from a human patient who received a liver transplant. Some T cells here may be from the graft donor. The rearrangement joins TRBV18 to TRBJ2-2, with D perhaps being TRBD1 or TRBD2 (7 bases each). The CDR3 spells CASSPRETGSNTGELFF. In nucleotides, the CDR3 is TGTGCCAGCTCACCGCGGGAGACAGGGTCGAACACCGGGGAGCTGTTTTTT.